Below, 5 T cell receptor beta chains from the same sample are listed, as sequenced in a study of identical twins. TCRdb re-analysed the 5' RACE reads in MiXCR, keeping a single row per CDR3 protein. The table has approximately 620,000 distinct CDR3 sequences, 8.6% seen once. These data also formed part of another study, on yellow fever vaccine responses in identical twins.

The sequenced sample consisted of PBMCs. Receptors originate from a woman under 30 in good health.

This clonotype appeared many times. The V gene is TRBV15, the J gene TRBJ2-4; D remains ambiguous. The V gene lost 8 bases and the J gene lost 8 bases, with 25 bases spanning the gap. The length of the CDR3 is 16 residues. Germline V lookup: CDR1 LNHNV, CDR2 YYDKDF (reference sequence). DNA of the CDR3: TGTGCCACCGGAGAATTTCTTGGGAAACAAAGGGACATTCAGTACTTC. Protein product: CATGEFLGKQRDIQYF. The whole variable domain, remainder taken from reference TRBV15 and TRBJ2-4, is DAMVIQNPRYQVTQFGKPVTLSCSQTLNHNVMYWYQQKSSQAPKLLFHYYDKDFNNEADTPDNFQSRRPNTSFCFLDIRSPGLGDTAMYLCATGEFLGKQRDIQYFGAGTRLSVL.

This clonotype was seen a handful of times. CDR3 DNA: TGTGCCAGCAGCGCGGGACAGGTTCGGCAGTACTTC. Its protein product is CASSAGQVRQYF. V and J are TRBV28 and TRBJ2-7; 8 nucleotides match TRBD1. CDR1 is MDHEN, CDR2 SYDVKM, per germline. The trim removed 6 bases at V and 9 bases at J, leaving 7 bases unmatched. CDR3 length: 12 amino acids.

The J gene is TRBJ2-1, the V gene TRBV20-1; D is uncertain. V was trimmed by 2 bases and J by 4 bases, leaving 21 bases between them. The CDR3 totals 17 residues. Germline lookup yields CDR1 DFQATT and CDR2 SNEGSKA (reference sequence). CDR3 amino acids: CSARLSPHAEKYNEQFF. In nucleotides, the CDR3 is TGCAGTGCTAGACTTTCCCCACATGCTGAAAAATACAATGAGCAGTTCTTC.

Only a few counts were recorded for this clonotype. This sequence joins TRBV9 and TRBJ2-6; tentative D call: TRBD2 (6 bases). CDR3 length equals 15 residues. V shed 4 bases and J shed 1 base, with 9 bases lying between them. Germline V lookup: CDR1 SGDLS, CDR2 YYNGEE. The CDR3 DNA reads TGTGCCAGCAGCCCGGGAGCTTCTGGGGCCAACGTCCTGACTTTC. Translated: CASSPGASGANVLTF. The whole variable domain, filled in from reference TRBV9 and TRBJ2-6, reads DSGVTQTPKHLITATGQRVTLRCSPRSGDLSVYWYQQSLDQGLQFLIQYYNGEERAKGNILERFSAQQFPDLHSELNLSSLELGDSALYFCASSPGASGANVLTFGAGSRLTVL.

This clonotype was seen at least ten times. CDR3 residues: CASSVQGAEQYF. The DNA of the CDR3 is TGTGCCAGCAGCGTACAGGGGGCTGAGCAGTACTTC. The rearrangement joins TRBV7-2 to TRBJ2-7; 9 nucleotides agree with TRBD1. The CDR3 is made up of 12 amino acids. Per germline, CDR1 SGHTA and CDR2 FQGNSA. Losses at the gene ends were 5 bases for V and 7 bases for J; bases not matched to a gene: 3.